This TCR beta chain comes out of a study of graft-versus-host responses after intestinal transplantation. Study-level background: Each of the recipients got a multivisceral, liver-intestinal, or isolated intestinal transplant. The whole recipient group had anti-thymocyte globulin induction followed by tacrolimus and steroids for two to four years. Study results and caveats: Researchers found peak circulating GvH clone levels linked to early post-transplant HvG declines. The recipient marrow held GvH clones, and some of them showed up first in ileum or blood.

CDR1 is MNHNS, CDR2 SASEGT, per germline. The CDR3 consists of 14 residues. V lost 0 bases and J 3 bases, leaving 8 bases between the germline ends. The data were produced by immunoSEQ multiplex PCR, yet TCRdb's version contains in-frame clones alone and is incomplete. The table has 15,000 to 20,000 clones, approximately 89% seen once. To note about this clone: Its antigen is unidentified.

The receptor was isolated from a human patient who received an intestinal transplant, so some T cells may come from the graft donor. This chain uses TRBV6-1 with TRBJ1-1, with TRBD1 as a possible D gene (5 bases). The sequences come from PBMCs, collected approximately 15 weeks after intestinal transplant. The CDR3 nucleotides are TGTGCCAGCAGTGAAGCCCGACAGTACACTGAAGCTTTCTTT. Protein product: CASSEARQYTEAFF.